This T cell receptor (beta chain) was retrieved from a study of T cell responses to AZD1222 COVID-19 vaccine. Study-wide results and caveats: At baseline, seropositivity was found in only a handful of AZD1222 recipients. None of the repertoires were sampled until the peak T cell response had passed. Donor demographics were predominantly white British with a female majority; clonal diversity may be underestimated.

Profiling relied on immunoSEQ multiplex PCR, and the TCRdb table lists in-frame clones only, not all of them. The sample consists of over 40,000 clones, 75% to 85% of them appearing once. CDR3 length: 14 residues. Trimming cost V 2 bases and J 6 bases, with 14 bases left between them. Germline CDR1 reads MNHEY; CDR2 reads SVGEGT. About this clone: Its target is unknown.

V gene TRBV6-2 or TRBV6-3 combines with J gene TRBJ2-7, with D uncertain. The TCR was taken from an adult in good health. Sequencing used peripheral blood, obtained on day 0 of AZD1222 vaccination. Here the CDR3 reads CASSYLAISREQYF. The CDR3 nucleotides read TGTGCCAGCAGTTACCTGGCCATATCACGCGAGCAGTACTTC.